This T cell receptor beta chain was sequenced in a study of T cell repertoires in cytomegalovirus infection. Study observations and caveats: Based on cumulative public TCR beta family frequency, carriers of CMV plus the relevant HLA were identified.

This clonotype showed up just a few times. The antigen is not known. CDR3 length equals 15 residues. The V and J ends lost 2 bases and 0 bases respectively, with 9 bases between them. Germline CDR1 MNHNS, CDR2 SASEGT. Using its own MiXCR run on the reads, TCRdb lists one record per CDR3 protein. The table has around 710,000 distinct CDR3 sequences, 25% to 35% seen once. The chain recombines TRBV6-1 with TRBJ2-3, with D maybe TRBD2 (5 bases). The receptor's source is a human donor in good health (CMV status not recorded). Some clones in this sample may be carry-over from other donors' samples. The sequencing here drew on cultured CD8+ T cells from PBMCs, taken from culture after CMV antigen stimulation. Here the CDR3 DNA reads TGTGCCAGCAGTGAATGGGGAGTTAGCACAGATACGCAGTATTTT. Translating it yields CASSEWGVSTDTQYF.